Sequencing of this T cell receptor beta chain was carried out in a study of brain T cells in children with intractable seizures. Concerning this clone: Its antigen is currently unknown.

Surgery cases with the highest brain T cell transcript signatures were chosen for sequencing. Profiled with immunoSEQ multiplex PCR; TCRdb holds only in-frame clones, not every one. This sample carries over 95,000 clones, approximately 94% of them seen once, and the ten largest clones take 3.5% to 4.5%. Whole-study findings and limits: Pre- and post-surgery blood differed in depth, so pre-surgery absences may be undersampling.

CDR3 length: 15 amino acids. In germline, CDR1 is SGHRS, CDR2 YFSETQ. V was cut by 0 bases and J by 5 bases, with 13 bases left in between. This TCR derives from a boy under two years old with hemimegalencephaly and intractable seizures. V gene TRBV5-1 combines with J gene TRBJ2-3, with D possibly TRBD1 on 6 matching bases. The sample here was peripheral blood, taken at surgery. The CDR3 nucleotides are TGCGCCAGCAGCTTGGTGCGCGACAGGAGAGATACGCAGTATTTT. It yields the protein CASSLVRDRRDTQYF.